One and the same sample provided the 9 T cell receptor beta chains below, sequenced in a study of shared clonotypes between healthy human individuals. The method was immunoSEQ multiplex PCR; TCRdb's version includes in-frame clones alone and lacks a portion of them. The repertoire consists of about 1,500,000 clones, with 95% to 97% occurring once and the leading ten covering 1.2%. The sample taken for sequencing was naive CD4+ T cells sorted from blood. The subset: CD45RA+ positively selected. These TCRs come from a man aged 30 to 45 in good health.

The chain has TRBV6-6 and TRBJ1-4; D may be TRBD1 (5 bases). This CDR3 has 15 amino acids. Germline CDR1 and CDR2: MNHNY and SVGAGI (reference sequence). Trimming shortened V by 1 base and J by 8 bases, and 14 bases separated the two germline ends. The CDR3, as DNA: TGTGCCAGCAGTTACTATCGGGGGACCGAAGAAAAACTGTTTTTT. Encoded protein: CASSYYRGTEEKLFF.

The chain is built from TRBV5-5 and TRBJ2-3, with D perhaps matching TRBD1 (5 bases). Per the germline V gene, CDR1 is SGHKS and CDR2 is YYEKEE (reference sequence). V dropped 5 bases and J dropped 2 bases, with 18 bases sitting between them. The CDR3 covers 16 residues. In DNA, the CDR3 is TGTGCCAGCAGACCCTCGTCAGGGCCGGTCACAGATACGCAGTATTTT. It specifies CASRPSSGPVTDTQYF.

J is TRBJ2-2 and V is TRBV10-3; TRBD2 might be the D (6 bases). Trimming took off 7 bases at V and 10 bases at J, with 13 bases between the two ends. Germline lookup yields CDR1 ENHRY and CDR2 SYGVKD. The CDR3 covers 12 residues. The CDR3 DNA reads as TGTGCCATCAACGGTGGGGAGGAGGAGCTGTTTTTT. It codes for CAINGGEEELFF.

V gene TRBV18 combines with J gene TRBJ2-7; D possibly corresponds to TRBD1 (6 bases). The CDR3 runs 15 residues. Trimming removed 2 bases from V and 1 base from J, with 12 bases in between. Germline V gives CDR1 KGHSH, CDR2 LQKENI. The chain's CDR3 is CASSPNRAESYEQYF. As DNA, the CDR3 is TGTGCCAGCTCACCAAACAGGGCGGAATCCTACGAGCAGTACTTC.

The V gene is TRBV18, the J gene TRBJ2-1; TRBD2 matches at 8 bases. V was pared by 5 bases and J by 0 bases, with 3 bases of the junction left unmatched. The germline V gene encodes CDR1 KGHSH and CDR2 LQKENI. This CDR3 has 15 amino acids. The CDR3, as DNA: TGTGCCAGCTCAGCTAGCGGGTCCTCCTACAATGAGCAGTTCTTC. The encoded protein is CASSASGSSYNEQFF.

The genes are TRBV5-5 and TRBJ1-5; D may be TRBD1 (5 bases). Germline CDR1 reads SGHKS; CDR2 reads YYEKEE (reference sequence). This CDR3 contains 15 residues. V shed 4 bases and J shed 2 bases, with 13 bases lying between them. The CDR3 loop reads CASSGGGSGNQPQHF. Here the CDR3 DNA reads TGTGCCAGCAGCGGTGGGGGTTCAGGCAATCAGCCCCAGCATTTT.

This chain joins TRBV9 and TRBJ2-7; the D gene could be TRBD1 or TRBD2 (5 bases each). CDR1 SGDLS and CDR2 YYNGEE come from the germline V gene. V lost 9 bases and J 3 bases, leaving 16 bases between the germline ends. The CDR3 contains 13 residues. The CDR3 is CATRWDGHYEQYF. CDR3 coding DNA: TGTGCCACCAGGTGGGACGGGCACTACGAGCAGTACTTC. Full variable domain (outside the CDR3, taken from reference TRBV9 and TRBJ2-7): DSGVTQTPKHLITATGQRVTLRCSPRSGDLSVYWYQQSLDQGLQFLIQYYNGEERAKGNILERFSAQQFPDLHSELNLSSLELGDSALYFCATRWDGHYEQYFGPGTRLTVT.

The chain has TRBV29-1 and TRBJ2-7; no definite D call. The CDR3 extends over 14 amino acids. Germline CDR1 is SQVTM and CDR2 is ANQGSEA. Trimming left V 5 bases short and J 5 bases short, with 19 bases between. CDR3 in DNA: TGCAGCGTTAGTGGCAGGACGGGCGCCCACGAGCAGTACTTC. It encodes CSVSGRTGAHEQYF.

The J gene is TRBJ2-3, the V gene TRBV18; D perhaps matches TRBD2 (6 bases). Trimming cost V 8 bases and J 4 bases, with 13 bases left between them. The CDR3 loop spans 13 amino acids. CDR1 is KGHSH and CDR2 is LQKENI in the germline V gene. CDR3 sequence reads: CASLETRADTQYF. CDR3 in DNA: TGTGCCAGCCTAGAGACTAGAGCAGATACGCAGTATTTT. Based on the CDR3 plus reference TRBV18 and TRBJ2-3, the full variable domain is NAGVMQNPRHLVRRRGQEARLRCSPMKGHSHVYWYRQLPEEGLKFMVYLQKENIIDESGMPKERFSAEFPKEGPSILRIQQVVRGDSAAYFCASLETRADTQYFGPGTRLTVL.